The 14 T cell receptor beta chains below were found in one sample sequenced in a study of blood T cell repertoires in COVID-19. The table came from immunoSEQ multiplex PCR; TCRdb's copy has only in-frame clones and leaves some out. This table holds roughly 100,000 clones, less than 90% found once. The sample was peripheral blood. Every receptor here comes from a man over 45 with acute or convalescent COVID-19.

The rearrangement uses TRBV7-3 and TRBJ2-3; possibly TRBD2 for D (6 bases). V lost 3 bases and J lost 6, with 13 bases in between. Germline V gene sequence: CDR1 SGHTA, CDR2 FQGTGA. CDR3 length: 14 residues. The CDR3 loop is CASSLEGLEDTQYF. The CDR3 DNA is TGTGCCAGCAGCTTGGAGGGGTTAGAGGATACGCAGTATTTT.

The chain couples TRBV11-2 to TRBJ2-7; 10 bases line up with TRBD1. V shed 5 bases, J shed 4 bases, and the junction held 14 bases outside the gene matches. The CDR3 loop spans 17 amino acids. The germline V gene encodes CDR1 SGHAT and CDR2 FQNNGV. The chain's CDR3 is CASSAPDRGHRRYEQYF. The DNA of the CDR3 is TGTGCCAGCAGCGCGCCAGACAGGGGGCATCGCCGATACGAGCAGTACTTC.

This chain links TRBV11-2 with TRBJ2-1; weak D call: TRBD2 (6 bases). Germline CDR1 and CDR2: SGHAT and FQNNGV. The CDR3 runs 15 residues. V lost 0 bases and J lost 6, with 12 bases in between. The CDR3 loop reads CASSLEGGDLNEQFF. The CDR3 region has the DNA TGTGCCAGCAGCTTAGAGGGAGGAGACCTCAATGAGCAGTTCTTC.

The chain carries TRBV2 and TRBJ2-2; D unclear. Germline V gene lookup returns CDR1 SNHLY and CDR2 FYNNEI. The CDR3 is made up of 14 amino acids. Between the trimmed V and J ends, which lost 4 bases and 6 bases, there was a span of 12 bases. The CDR3 is CASSVSTIAGELFF. In nucleotides, the CDR3 is TGTGCCAGCAGTGTATCCACGATAGCCGGGGAGCTGTTTTTT.

The chain is built from TRBV6-5 and TRBJ2-1; 7 nucleotides agree with TRBD2. This CDR3 is 15 amino acids long. With V trimmed by 9 bases and J by 8 bases, 16 bases remained unmatched. Germline assignment: CDR1 MNHEY and CDR2 SVGAGI. The CDR3 coding sequence is TGTGCCAGTTCTAAGAGGACTAGAAGTCGGCATGAGCAGTTCTTC. This translates into CASSKRTRSRHEQFF.

The genes are TRBV10-3 and TRBJ2-2, with D tentatively TRBD2 (6 bases). The V gene's germline CDR1 is ENHRY and CDR2 SYGVKD. This CDR3 is built from 15 residues. Trimming stripped 6 bases from V and 2 bases from J, with 13 bases between. Here the CDR3 reads CAIRGDLRNTGELFF. DNA of the CDR3: TGTGCCATCAGGGGGGACTTAAGAAACACCGGGGAGCTGTTTTTT.

This chain joins TRBV11-2 and TRBJ1-1; unclear D gene. The CDR3 is made up of 13 amino acids. The V end was cut by 3 bases, the J end by 1 base, with 6 bases between. Germline CDR1 and CDR2: SGHAT and FQNNGV. CDR3 region: CASSLNRNTEAFF. DNA of the CDR3: TGTGCCAGCAGCTTGAACAGGAACACTGAAGCTTTCTTT.

The CDR3 DNA reads TGCGCCAGCAGTGAGCCCGGGGTCCCGACAGGGGCTTTCTTT. This codes for CASSEPGVPTGAFF. The genes are TRBV10-1 and TRBJ1-1; 7 positions agree with TRBD1. Trimming at V came to 2 bases and at J to 11 bases, leaving 11 bases not matched to a gene. CDR3 length: 14 residues. Germline CDR1 is WNHNN and CDR2 is SYGVQD (reference sequence).

J is TRBJ1-5 and V is TRBV7-9; possible D gene TRBD1, 6 bases. V was shortened by 5 bases and J by 4 bases, with 15 bases between the two germline ends. Per germline, CDR1 SEHNR and CDR2 FQNEAQ (reference sequence). CDR3 length: 15 amino acids. The CDR3 spells CASSQSDRPNQPQHF. The CDR3 DNA follows: TGTGCCAGCAGCCAGTCGGACAGACCGAATCAGCCCCAGCATTTT.

The chain employs TRBV3-1 (or the pseudogene TRBV3-2) and TRBJ2-7, with 7 bases lining up with TRBD1. Germline V gives CDR1 LGHDT, CDR2 YNNKEL (reference sequence). The junction had 14 bases not matched to a gene; V was cut back by 3 bases and J by 6 bases. The CDR3 runs 16 residues. The chain's CDR3 is CASSQTLTGTRSEQYF. DNA for the CDR3: TGTGCCAGCAGCCAGACCTTGACAGGGACAAGGTCCGAGCAGTACTTC.

The chain uses TRBV27 and TRBJ2-1; D perhaps matches TRBD2 (6 bases). This CDR3 comprises 14 residues. Deletions cut 3 bases from V and 1 base from J, with 7 bases between. From germline, CDR1 is MNHEY and CDR2 SMNVEV (reference sequence). CDR3 region: CASSLEGSYNEQFF. CDR3 sequence (DNA): TGTGCCAGCAGTTTGGAGGGATCCTACAATGAGCAGTTCTTC.

This clone came up a few times. The chain recombines TRBV7-9 with TRBJ1-1; D is unclear. Germline loops: CDR1 SEHNR, CDR2 FQNEAQ (reference sequence). V was cut by 0 bases and J by 7 bases, with 3 bases left in between. The CDR3 is 11 amino acids. The CDR3 sequence is CASSLASEAFF. CDR3 DNA: TGTGCCAGCAGCTTAGCCAGTGAAGCTTTCTTT.

The chain has TRBV7-9 and TRBJ2-7; 11 bases fit TRBD2. This CDR3 has 14 residues. Germline CDR1 is SEHNR and CDR2 is FQNEAQ (reference sequence). With 2 bases clipped from V and 4 bases from J, the junction kept 1 base outside the gene matches. The CDR3: CASSLTSGSYEQYF. In DNA form, the CDR3 reads TGTGCCAGCAGCTTAACTAGCGGGAGTTACGAGCAGTACTTC.

The chain carries TRBV5-6 and TRBJ1-2; D is possibly TRBD1 (6 bases). This CDR3 is 19 amino acids long. Deletions cut 0 bases from V and 4 bases from J, with 25 bases between. The germline V gene has CDR1 SGHDT and CDR2 YYEEEE. CDR3 DNA: TGTGCCAGCAGCTTGGGGTTTTTTGGGGACATACAGGCAGGCTATGGCTACACCTTC. This sequence encodes CASSLGFFGDIQAGYGYTF.